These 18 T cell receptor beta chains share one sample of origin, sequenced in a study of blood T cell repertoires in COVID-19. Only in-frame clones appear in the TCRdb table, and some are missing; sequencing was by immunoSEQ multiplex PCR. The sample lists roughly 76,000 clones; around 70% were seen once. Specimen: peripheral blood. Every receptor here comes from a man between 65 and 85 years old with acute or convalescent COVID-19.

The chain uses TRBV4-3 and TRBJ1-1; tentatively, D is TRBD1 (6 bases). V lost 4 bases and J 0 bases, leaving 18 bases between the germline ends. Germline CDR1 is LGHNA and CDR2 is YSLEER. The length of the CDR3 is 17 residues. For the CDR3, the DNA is TGCGCCAGCAGCCCCCAGGGACACATGGGCATGAACACTGAAGCTTTCTTT. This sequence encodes CASSPQGHMGMNTEAFF.

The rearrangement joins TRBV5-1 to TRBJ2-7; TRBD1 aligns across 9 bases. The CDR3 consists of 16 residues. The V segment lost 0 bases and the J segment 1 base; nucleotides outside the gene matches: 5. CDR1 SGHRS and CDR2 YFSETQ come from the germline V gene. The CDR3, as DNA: TGCGCCAGCAGCTTGGCCGGGACAGGGAATTCCTACGAGCAGTACTTC. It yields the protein CASSLAGTGNSYEQYF.

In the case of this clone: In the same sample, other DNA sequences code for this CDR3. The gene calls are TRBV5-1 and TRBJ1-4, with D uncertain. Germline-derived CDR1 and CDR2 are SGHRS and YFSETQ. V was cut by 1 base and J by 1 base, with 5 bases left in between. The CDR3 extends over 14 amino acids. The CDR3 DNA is TGCGCCAGCAGCTTGAGAGGAACTAATGAAAAACTGTTTTTT. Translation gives CASSLRGTNEKLFF.

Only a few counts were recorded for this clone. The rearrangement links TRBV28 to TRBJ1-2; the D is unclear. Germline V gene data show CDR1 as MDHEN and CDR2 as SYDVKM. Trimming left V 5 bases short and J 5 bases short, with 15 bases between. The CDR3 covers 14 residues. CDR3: CASSASGIEYGYTF. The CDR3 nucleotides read TGTGCCAGCAGTGCGTCCGGGATTGAGTATGGCTACACCTTC.

Here the CDR3 reads CASREGRERNSPLHF. The CDR3 bases are TGTGCCAGTAGGGAGGGGAGGGAAAGGAATTCACCCCTCCACTTT. J is TRBJ1-6 and V is TRBV19; D possibly corresponds to TRBD1 (5 bases). This CDR3 region has 15 residues. Trimming took 6 bases from V and 7 from J, leaving 16 bases between them. The V gene's germline CDR1 is LNHDA and CDR2 SQIVND (reference sequence).

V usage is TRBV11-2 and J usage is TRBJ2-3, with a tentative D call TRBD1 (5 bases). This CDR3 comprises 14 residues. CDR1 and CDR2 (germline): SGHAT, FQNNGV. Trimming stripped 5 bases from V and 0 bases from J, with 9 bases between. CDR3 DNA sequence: TGTGCCAGCAGCAAAGGGGCGAGCACAGATACGCAGTATTTT. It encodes CASSKGASTDTQYF.

In nucleotides, the CDR3 is TGCGCCAGCAGCCCCCTAGCGGGAGGGCTAGAGACCCAGTACTTC. Amino acid sequence: CASSPLAGGLETQYF. V and J are TRBV5-1 and TRBJ2-5; 12 bases map to TRBD2. CDR1 is SGHRS, CDR2 YFSETQ, per germline. The trim removed 4 bases at V and 4 bases at J, leaving 5 bases unmatched. This CDR3 is 15 amino acids long.

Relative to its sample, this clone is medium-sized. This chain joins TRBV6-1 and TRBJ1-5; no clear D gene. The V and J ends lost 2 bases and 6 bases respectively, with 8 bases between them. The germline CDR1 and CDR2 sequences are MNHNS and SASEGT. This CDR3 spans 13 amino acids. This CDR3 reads CASSESQSQPQHF. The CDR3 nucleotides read TGTGCCAGCAGTGAATCCCAATCTCAGCCCCAGCATTTT.

CDR3 residues: CASSLARGTQETQYF. DNA for the CDR3: TGCGCCAGCAGCTTGGCCCGCGGAACCCAAGAGACCCAGTACTTC. The V gene is TRBV5-1, the J gene TRBJ2-5; no reliable D call. Germline lookup yields CDR1 SGHRS and CDR2 YFSETQ. V was pared by 0 bases and J by 1 base, with 10 bases between. The length of the CDR3 is 15 residues. Together with reference TRBV5-1 and TRBJ2-5, the CDR3 gives the full variable domain: KAGVTQTPRYLIKTRGQQVTLSCSPISGHRSVSWYQQTPGQGLQFLFEYFSETQRNKGNFPGRFSGRQFSNSRSEMNVSTLELGDSALYLCASSLARGTQETQYFGPGTRLLVL.

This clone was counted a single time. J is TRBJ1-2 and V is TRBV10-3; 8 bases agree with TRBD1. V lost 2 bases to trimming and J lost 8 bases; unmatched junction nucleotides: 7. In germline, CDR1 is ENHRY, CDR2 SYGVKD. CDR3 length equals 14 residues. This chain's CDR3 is CAISENQGQEGYTF. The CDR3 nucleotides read TGTGCCATCAGTGAGAACCAGGGACAGGAGGGCTACACCTTC.

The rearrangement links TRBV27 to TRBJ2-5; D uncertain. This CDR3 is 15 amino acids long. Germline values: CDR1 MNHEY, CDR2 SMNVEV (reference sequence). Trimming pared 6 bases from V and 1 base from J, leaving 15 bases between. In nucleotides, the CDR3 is TGTGCCAGCAGCAACGGGTTTCTGGGCCAAGAGACCCAGTACTTC. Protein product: CASSNGFLGQETQYF.

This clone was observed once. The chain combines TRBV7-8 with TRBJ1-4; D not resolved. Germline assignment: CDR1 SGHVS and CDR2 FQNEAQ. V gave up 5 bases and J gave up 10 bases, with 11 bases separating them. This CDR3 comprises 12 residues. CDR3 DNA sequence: TGTGCCAGCAGCCCTATAACGGGAAAACTGTTTTTT. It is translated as CASSPITGKLFF.

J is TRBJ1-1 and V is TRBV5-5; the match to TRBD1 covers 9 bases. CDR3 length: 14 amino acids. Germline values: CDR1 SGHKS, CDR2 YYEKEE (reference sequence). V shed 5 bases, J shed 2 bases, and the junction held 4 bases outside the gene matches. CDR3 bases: TGTGCCAGCAGATGGGACAGGGCCAACACTGAAGCTTTCTTT. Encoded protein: CASRWDRANTEAFF.

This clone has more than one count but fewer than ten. The DNA of the CDR3 is TGTGCCAGCAGTGGGCAGCCGGGGGAAAAACTGTTTTTT. It specifies CASSGQPGEKLFF. The chain has TRBV6-4 and TRBJ1-4, with no clear D. CDR3 length: 13 amino acids. V lost 4 bases and J 8 bases, leaving 11 bases between the germline ends. Germline lookup yields CDR1 MRHNA and CDR2 SNTAGT.

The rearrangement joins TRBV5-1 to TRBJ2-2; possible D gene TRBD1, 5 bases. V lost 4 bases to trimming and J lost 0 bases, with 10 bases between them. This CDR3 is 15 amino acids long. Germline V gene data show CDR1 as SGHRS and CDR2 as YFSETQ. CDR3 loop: CASSLSTANTGELFF. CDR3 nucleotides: TGCGCCAGCAGCCTGTCGACAGCGAACACCGGGGAGCTGTTTTTT. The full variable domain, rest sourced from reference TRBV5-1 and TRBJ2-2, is KAGVTQTPRYLIKTRGQQVTLSCSPISGHRSVSWYQQTPGQGLQFLFEYFSETQRNKGNFPGRFSGRQFSNSRSEMNVSTLELGDSALYLCASSLSTANTGELFFGEGSRLTVL.

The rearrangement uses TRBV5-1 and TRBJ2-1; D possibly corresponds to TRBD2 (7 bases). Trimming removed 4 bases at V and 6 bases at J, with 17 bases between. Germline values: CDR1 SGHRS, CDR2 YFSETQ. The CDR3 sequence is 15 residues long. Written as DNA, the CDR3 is TGCGCCAGCAGCGGGGGGGGCCTAGCCCGCAATGAGCAGTTCTTC. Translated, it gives CASSGGGLARNEQFF. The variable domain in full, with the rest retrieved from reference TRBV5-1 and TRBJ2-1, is KAGVTQTPRYLIKTRGQQVTLSCSPISGHRSVSWYQQTPGQGLQFLFEYFSETQRNKGNFPGRFSGRQFSNSRSEMNVSTLELGDSALYLCASSGGGLARNEQFFGPGTRLTVL.

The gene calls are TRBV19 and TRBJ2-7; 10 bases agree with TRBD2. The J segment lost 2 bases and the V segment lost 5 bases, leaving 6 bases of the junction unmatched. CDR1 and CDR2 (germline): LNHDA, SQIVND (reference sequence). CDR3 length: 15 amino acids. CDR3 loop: CASSRASGSPYEQYF. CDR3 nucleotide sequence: TGTGCCAGTAGTCGCGCTAGCGGGAGCCCCTACGAGCAGTACTTC. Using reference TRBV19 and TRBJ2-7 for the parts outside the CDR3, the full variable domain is DGGITQSPKYLFRKEGQNVTLSCEQNLNHDAMYWYRQDPGQGLRLIYYSQIVNDFQKGDIAEGYSVSREKKESFPLTVTSAQKNPTAFYLCASSRASGSPYEQYFGPGTRLTVT.

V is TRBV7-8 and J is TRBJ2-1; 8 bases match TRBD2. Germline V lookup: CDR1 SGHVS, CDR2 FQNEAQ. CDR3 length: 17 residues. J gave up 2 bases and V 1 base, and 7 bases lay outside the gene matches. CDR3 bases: TGTGCCAGCAGCTTAGAAGGGCTAGCGGGCGCCTACAATGAGCAGTTCTTC. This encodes CASSLEGLAGAYNEQFF.